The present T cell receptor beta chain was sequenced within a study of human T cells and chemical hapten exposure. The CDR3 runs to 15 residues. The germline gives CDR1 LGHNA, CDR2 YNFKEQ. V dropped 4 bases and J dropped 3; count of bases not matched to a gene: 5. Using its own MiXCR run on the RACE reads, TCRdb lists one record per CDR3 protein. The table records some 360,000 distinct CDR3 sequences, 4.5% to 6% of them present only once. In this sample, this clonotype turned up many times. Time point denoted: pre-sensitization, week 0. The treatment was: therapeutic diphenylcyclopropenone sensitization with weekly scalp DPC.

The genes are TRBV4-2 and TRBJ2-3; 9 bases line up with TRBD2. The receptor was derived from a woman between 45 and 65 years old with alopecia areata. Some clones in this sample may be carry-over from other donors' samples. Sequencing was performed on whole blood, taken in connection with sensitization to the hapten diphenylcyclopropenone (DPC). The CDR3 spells CASSRERGATDTQYF. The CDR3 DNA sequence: TGTGCCAGCAGCCGAGAGCGGGGGGCAACAGATACGCAGTATTTT.